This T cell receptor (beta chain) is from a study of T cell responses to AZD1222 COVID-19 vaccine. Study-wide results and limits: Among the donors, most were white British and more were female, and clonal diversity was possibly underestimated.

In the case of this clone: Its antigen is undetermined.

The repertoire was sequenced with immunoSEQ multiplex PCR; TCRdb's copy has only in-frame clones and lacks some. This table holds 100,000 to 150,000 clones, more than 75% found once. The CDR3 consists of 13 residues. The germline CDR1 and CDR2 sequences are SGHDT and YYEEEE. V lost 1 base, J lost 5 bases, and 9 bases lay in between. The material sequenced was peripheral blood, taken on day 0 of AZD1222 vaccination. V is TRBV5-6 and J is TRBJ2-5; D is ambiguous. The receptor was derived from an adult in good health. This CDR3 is CASSLRVLETQYF. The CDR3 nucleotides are TGTGCCAGCAGCTTGCGGGTGTTGGAGACCCAGTACTTC.